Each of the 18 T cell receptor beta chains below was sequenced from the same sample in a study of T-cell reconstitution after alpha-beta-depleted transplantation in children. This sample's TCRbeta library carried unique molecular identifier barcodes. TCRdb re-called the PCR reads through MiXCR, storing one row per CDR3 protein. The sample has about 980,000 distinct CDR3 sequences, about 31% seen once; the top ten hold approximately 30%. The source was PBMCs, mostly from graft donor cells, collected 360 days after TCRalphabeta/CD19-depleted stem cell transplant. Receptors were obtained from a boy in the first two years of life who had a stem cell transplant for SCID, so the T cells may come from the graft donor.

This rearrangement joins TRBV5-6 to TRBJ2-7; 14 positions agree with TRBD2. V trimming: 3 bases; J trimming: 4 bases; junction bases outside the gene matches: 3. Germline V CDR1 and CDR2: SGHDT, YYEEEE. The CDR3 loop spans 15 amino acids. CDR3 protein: CASSWGLAGVYEQYF. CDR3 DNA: TGTGCCAGCAGCTGGGGACTAGCGGGGGTATACGAGCAGTACTTC.

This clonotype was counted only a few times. CDR3 bases: TGTGCCAGCAGTATCGGGCTACCCGCCCAAGAGACCCAGTACTTC. This encodes CASSIGLPAQETQYF. V gene TRBV6-1 combines with J gene TRBJ2-5; D ambiguous. Trimming took off 5 bases at V and 1 base at J, with 14 bases between the two ends. This CDR3 spans 15 amino acids. Germline V gene lookup returns CDR1 MNHNS and CDR2 SASEGT.

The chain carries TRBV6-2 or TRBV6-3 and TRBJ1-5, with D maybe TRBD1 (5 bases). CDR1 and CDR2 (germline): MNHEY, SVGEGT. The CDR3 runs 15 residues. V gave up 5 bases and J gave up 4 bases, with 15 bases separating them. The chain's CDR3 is CASSPPGGSNQPQHF. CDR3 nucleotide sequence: TGTGCCAGCAGTCCCCCCGGGGGGAGTAATCAGCCCCAGCATTTT.

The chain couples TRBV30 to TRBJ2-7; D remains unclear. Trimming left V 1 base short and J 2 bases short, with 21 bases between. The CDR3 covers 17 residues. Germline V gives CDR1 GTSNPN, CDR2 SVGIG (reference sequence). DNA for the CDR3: TGTGCCTGGAGTGACCCCCGCAGACCTCCAGGAGCCTACGAGCAGTACTTC. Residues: CAWSDPRRPPGAYEQYF. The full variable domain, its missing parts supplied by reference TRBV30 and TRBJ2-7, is SQTIHQWPATLVQPVGSPLSLECTVEGTSNPNLYWYRQAAGRGLQLLFYSVGIGQISSEVPQNLSASRPQDRQFILSSKKLLLSDSGFYLCAWSDPRRPPGAYEQYFGPGTRLTVT.

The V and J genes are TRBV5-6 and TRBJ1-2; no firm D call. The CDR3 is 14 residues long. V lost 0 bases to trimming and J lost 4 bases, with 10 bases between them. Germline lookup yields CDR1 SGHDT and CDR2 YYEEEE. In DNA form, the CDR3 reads TGTGCCAGCAGCTTGGTAGCACAGTTCTATGGCTACACCTTC. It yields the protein CASSLVAQFYGYTF.

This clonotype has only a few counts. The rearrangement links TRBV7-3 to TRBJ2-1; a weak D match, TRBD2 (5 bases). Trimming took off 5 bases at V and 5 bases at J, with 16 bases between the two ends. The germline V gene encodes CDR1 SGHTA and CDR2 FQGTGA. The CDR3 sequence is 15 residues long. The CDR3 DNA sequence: TGTGCCAGCAGCCCCAAGTCGGGGATTCACAATGAGCAGTTCTTC. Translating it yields CASSPKSGIHNEQFF.

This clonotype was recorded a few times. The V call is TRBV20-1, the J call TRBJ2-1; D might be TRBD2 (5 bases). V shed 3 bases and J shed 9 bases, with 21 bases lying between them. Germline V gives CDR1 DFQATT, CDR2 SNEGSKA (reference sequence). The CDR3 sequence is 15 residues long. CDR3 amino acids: CSAREASISLAEQFF. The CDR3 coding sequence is TGCAGTGCTAGGGAGGCTAGTATCTCTCTTGCTGAGCAGTTCTTC.

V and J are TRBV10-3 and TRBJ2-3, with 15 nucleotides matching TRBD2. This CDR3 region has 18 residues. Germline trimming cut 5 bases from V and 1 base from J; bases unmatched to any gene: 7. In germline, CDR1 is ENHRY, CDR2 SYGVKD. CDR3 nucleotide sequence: TGTGCCATCAGTCGGACTAGCGGGGGGGGAGGAGGCACAGATACGCAGTATTTT. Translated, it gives CAISRTSGGGGGTDTQYF.

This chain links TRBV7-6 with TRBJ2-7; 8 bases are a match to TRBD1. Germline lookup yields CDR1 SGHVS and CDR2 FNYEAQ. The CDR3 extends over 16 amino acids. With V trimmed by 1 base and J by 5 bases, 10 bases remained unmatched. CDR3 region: CASSLGVDRVANEQYF. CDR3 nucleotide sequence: TGTGCCAGCAGCTTAGGTGTGGACAGGGTGGCCAACGAGCAGTACTTC.

The DNA of the CDR3 is TGTGCCAGCAAGGGGCGCCTCGGGCCCAATGAGCAGTTCTTC. It specifies CASKGRLGPNEQFF. The rearrangement links TRBV7-2 to TRBJ2-1, with a weak D call TRBD1 (5 bases). The germline V and J ends were trimmed by 7 bases and 6 bases, with 16 bases remaining between them. Germline CDR1 is SGHTA and CDR2 is FQGNSA. This CDR3 is 14 amino acids long.

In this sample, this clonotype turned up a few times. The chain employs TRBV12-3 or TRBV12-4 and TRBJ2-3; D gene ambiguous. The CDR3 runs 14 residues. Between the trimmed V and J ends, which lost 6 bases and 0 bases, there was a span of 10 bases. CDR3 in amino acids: CASRAMGSTDTQYF. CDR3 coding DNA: TGTGCCAGCAGGGCGATGGGTAGCACAGATACGCAGTATTTT.

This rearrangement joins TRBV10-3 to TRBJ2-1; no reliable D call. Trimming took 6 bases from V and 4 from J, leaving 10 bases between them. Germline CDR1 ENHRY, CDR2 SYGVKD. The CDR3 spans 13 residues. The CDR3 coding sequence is TGTGCCATCAGAGACGACGCTTACAATGAGCAGTTCTTC. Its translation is CAIRDDAYNEQFF.

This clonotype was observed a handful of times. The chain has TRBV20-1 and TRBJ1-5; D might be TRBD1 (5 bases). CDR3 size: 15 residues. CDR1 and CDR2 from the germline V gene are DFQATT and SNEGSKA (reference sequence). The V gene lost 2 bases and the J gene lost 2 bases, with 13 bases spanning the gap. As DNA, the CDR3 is TGCAGTGCTAGACCCCGGGTAGGGGGCAATCAGCCCCAGCATTTT. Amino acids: CSARPRVGGNQPQHF.

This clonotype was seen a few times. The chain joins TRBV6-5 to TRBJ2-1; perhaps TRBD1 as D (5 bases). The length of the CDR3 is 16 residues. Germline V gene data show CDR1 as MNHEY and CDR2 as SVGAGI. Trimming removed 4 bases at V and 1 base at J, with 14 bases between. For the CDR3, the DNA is TGTGCCAGCAGTTGGGAAAGGGGAAAATCCTACAATGAGCAGTTCTTC. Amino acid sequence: CASSWERGKSYNEQFF.

CDR3 coding DNA: TGCGCCAGCAGCCCCCTTACTATGGAGACCCAGTACTTC. Translating it yields CASSPLTMETQYF. The chain uses TRBV10-2 and TRBJ2-5; no reliable D call. The ends were cut back, 6 bases at V and 5 bases at J, with 13 bases in the middle. The CDR3 consists of 13 residues. Per the germline V gene, CDR1 is WSHSY and CDR2 is SAAADI.

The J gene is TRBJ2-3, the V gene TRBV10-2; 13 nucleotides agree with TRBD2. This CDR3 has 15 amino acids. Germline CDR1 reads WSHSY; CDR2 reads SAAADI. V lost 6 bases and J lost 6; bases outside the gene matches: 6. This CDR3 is CASRGTSGGADTQYF. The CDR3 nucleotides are TGCGCCAGCAGGGGAACTAGCGGGGGGGCGGATACGCAGTATTTT.

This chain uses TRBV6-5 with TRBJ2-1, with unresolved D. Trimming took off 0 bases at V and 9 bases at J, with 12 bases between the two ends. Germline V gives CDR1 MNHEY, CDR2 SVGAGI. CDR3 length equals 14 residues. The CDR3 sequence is CASSYSLSFPEQFF. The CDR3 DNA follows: TGTGCCAGCAGTTACTCGTTGTCGTTTCCTGAGCAGTTCTTC.

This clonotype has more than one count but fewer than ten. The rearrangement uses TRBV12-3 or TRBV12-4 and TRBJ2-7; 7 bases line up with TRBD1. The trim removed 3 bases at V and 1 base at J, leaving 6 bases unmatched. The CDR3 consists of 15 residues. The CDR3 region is CASSFADRRSYEQYF. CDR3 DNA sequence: TGTGCCAGCAGTTTTGCGGACAGGAGGTCCTACGAGCAGTACTTC.